These 14 T cell receptor beta chains were all obtained from the same sample, sequenced in a study of OX40 agonist ivuxolimab in advanced cancers. Assay used: immunoSEQ multiplex PCR; TCRdb lists only in-frame clones, some missing. The repertoire holds under 95,000 clones, with roughly nine tenths as singletons. The sequenced sample was CD4+ or CD8+ T cells sorted from blood, obtained in a trial of the OX40 agonist ivuxolimab. The receptors derive from an adult with an advanced solid tumor such as melanoma, head and neck, liver or kidney cancer.

This chain connects TRBV28 to TRBJ2-7; TRBD1 or TRBD2 may be the D gene (5 bases each). Looked up from germline, CDR1 is MDHEN and CDR2 is SYDVKM. The V gene lost 3 bases and the J gene lost 1 base, with 19 bases spanning the gap. CDR3 length: 17 amino acids. This CDR3 reads CASSFRLFGAGSYEQYF. Written as DNA, the CDR3 is TGTGCCAGCAGTTTCCGTTTGTTCGGGGCCGGATCCTACGAGCAGTACTTC.

This chain's CDR3 is CASNNLRTGRNNEQFF. The CDR3 DNA follows: TGTGCCAGCAACAACCTACGGACGGGGCGTAACAATGAGCAGTTCTTC. The chain uses TRBV7-8 and TRBJ2-1, with D perhaps being TRBD1 or TRBD2 (5 bases each). The CDR3 totals 16 residues. The germline V gene encodes CDR1 SGHVS and CDR2 FQNEAQ. V shed 7 bases and J shed 5 bases, with 21 bases lying between them.

V and J are TRBV6-5 and TRBJ1-3; no clear D gene. The CDR3 loop spans 12 amino acids. Per germline, CDR1 MNHEY and CDR2 SVGAGI. The V end was cut by 5 bases, the J end by 4 bases, with 6 bases between. CDR3 loop: CASSGRGNTIYF. CDR3 nucleotide sequence: TGTGCCAGCAGTGGACGGGGAAACACCATATATTTT.

The chain couples TRBV15 to TRBJ1-3, with 8 bases matching TRBD1. V lost 3 bases and J lost 2; bases outside the gene matches: 9. The CDR3 totals 17 residues. Germline V gene sequence: CDR1 LNHNV, CDR2 YYDKDF (reference sequence). CDR3 region: CATSRALGQGAGNTIYF. The CDR3 DNA sequence: TGTGCCACCAGCAGGGCTCTAGGACAGGGTGCTGGAAACACCATATATTTT.

This clone has only one observation. This chain joins TRBV7-2 and TRBJ2-2; 11 bases are shared with TRBD2. Per the germline V gene, CDR1 is SGHTA and CDR2 is FQGNSA. Unmatched junction bases numbered 1, after V lost 3 bases and J lost 4 bases. The CDR3 is 15 amino acids. The CDR3: CASSFSGRATGELFF. The CDR3 DNA follows: TGTGCCAGCAGCTTTAGCGGGAGGGCCACCGGGGAGCTGTTTTTT.

J is TRBJ2-7 and V is TRBV19; the match to TRBD2 covers 8 bases. Germline values: CDR1 LNHDA, CDR2 SQIVND (reference sequence). V was pared by 0 bases and J by 2 bases, with 3 bases of the junction left unmatched. The CDR3 has 15 amino acids. DNA for the CDR3: TGTGCCAGTAGTATAGAAGCGGGGGTAACCTACGAGCAGTACTTC. Amino acids: CASSIEAGVTYEQYF. The whole variable domain, remainder taken from reference TRBV19 and TRBJ2-7, is DGGITQSPKYLFRKEGQNVTLSCEQNLNHDAMYWYRQDPGQGLRLIYYSQIVNDFQKGDIAEGYSVSREKKESFPLTVTSAQKNPTAFYLCASSIEAGVTYEQYFGPGTRLTVT.

CDR3 amino acids: CASSLEGYTGELFF. CDR3 DNA sequence: TGCGCCAGCAGCTTGGAGGGATATACCGGGGAGCTGTTTTTT. The chain has TRBV5-1 and TRBJ2-2; D ambiguous. Germline V gene data show CDR1 as SGHRS and CDR2 as YFSETQ. V shed 0 bases and J shed 5 bases, with 8 bases lying between them. The CDR3 has 14 residues.

The rearrangement joins TRBV18 to TRBJ2-6, with D unresolved. This CDR3 has 14 residues. The ends were cut back, 6 bases at V and 0 bases at J, with 6 bases in the middle. The V gene's germline CDR1 is KGHSH and CDR2 LQKENI. The DNA for the CDR3 is TGTGCCAGCTCCCTTAGCTCTGGGGCCAACGTCCTGACTTTC. Translating gives CASSLSSGANVLTF.

This chain joins TRBV7-3 and TRBJ2-3, with 9 bases fitting TRBD2. The CDR3 has 15 residues. CDR1 SGHTA and CDR2 FQGTGA come from the germline V gene. With 3 bases clipped from V and 7 bases from J, the junction kept 8 bases outside the gene matches. CDR3 DNA: TGTGCCAGCAGCTTTCGCGGGAGGGCCGGAAATACGCAGTATTTT. Protein product: CASSFRGRAGNTQYF.

CDR3 DNA sequence: TGTGCCTGGAGTGTATTTCGTTTCCGTGTCCCGAACACCGGGGAGCTGTTTTTT. Its translation: CAWSVFRFRVPNTGELFF. The chain has TRBV30 and TRBJ2-2; D not resolved. Per germline, CDR1 GTSNPN and CDR2 SVGIG (reference sequence). Trimming took off 0 bases at V and 0 bases at J, with 17 bases between the two ends. The CDR3 runs 18 residues.

This rearrangement joins TRBV28 to TRBJ1-2; D might be TRBD1 (5 bases). V lost 4 bases and J lost 0, with 18 bases in between. Germline CDR1 is MDHEN and CDR2 is SYDVKM. CDR3 length: 17 residues. The CDR3 DNA is TGTGCCAGCAGTTCTACAGGTCACCCGAGTCCTAACTATGGCTACACCTTC. This codes for CASSSTGHPSPNYGYTF.

The chain combines TRBV28 with TRBJ1-1, with D perhaps matching TRBD1 (6 bases). Germline-derived CDR1 and CDR2 are MDHEN and SYDVKM. The CDR3 covers 13 residues. V shed 3 bases and J shed 4 bases, with 9 bases lying between them. CDR3 DNA: TGTGCCAGCAGTTTGGCAGGGGTCACTGAAGCTTTCTTT. Translated, it gives CASSLAGVTEAFF.

This chain uses TRBV2 with TRBJ1-2; D not certain. The V end lost 4 bases, the J end lost 8 bases, and 17 bases lay between the germline ends. This CDR3 has 14 amino acids. Germline CDR1 SNHLY, CDR2 FYNNEI. The CDR3 is CASSVQIGRRGYTF. CDR3 DNA sequence: TGTGCCAGCAGTGTTCAGATCGGGCGGCGGGGCTACACCTTC.

This chain joins TRBV7-9 and TRBJ2-7; D uncertain. From germline, CDR1 is SEHNR and CDR2 FQNEAQ (reference sequence). The V gene lost 0 bases and the J gene lost 5 bases, with 8 bases spanning the gap. The CDR3 extends over 13 amino acids. In DNA, the CDR3 is TGTGCCAGCAGCTTAGCGGGTTTCGACGAGCAGTACTTC. Residues: CASSLAGFDEQYF.